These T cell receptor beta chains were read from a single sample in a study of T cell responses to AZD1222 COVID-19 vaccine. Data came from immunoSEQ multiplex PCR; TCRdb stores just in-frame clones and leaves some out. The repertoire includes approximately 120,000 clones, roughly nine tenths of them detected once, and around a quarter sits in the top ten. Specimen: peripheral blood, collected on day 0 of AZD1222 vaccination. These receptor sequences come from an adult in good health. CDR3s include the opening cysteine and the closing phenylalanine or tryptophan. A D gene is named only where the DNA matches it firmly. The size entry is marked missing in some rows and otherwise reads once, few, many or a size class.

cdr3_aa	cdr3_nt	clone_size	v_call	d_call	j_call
CASSVEHGPFNEQFF	TGTGCCAGCAGCGTCGAGCATGGACCCTTCAATGAGCAGTTCTTC	once	TRBV7-2	.	TRBJ2-1
CSARTGTGGYTF	TGCAGCGCAAGGACAGGGACTGGTGGCTACACCTTC	.	TRBV29-1	TRBD1	TRBJ1-2
CASSQEAGRYTEAFF	TGTGCCAGCAGCCAAGAGGCAGGGCGGTACACTGAAGCTTTCTTT	.	TRBV3-1/TRBV3-2	.	TRBJ1-1
CASSGGLAGPYEQYF	TGTGCCAGCAGTGGTGGACTAGCGGGTCCGTACGAGCAGTACTTC	.	TRBV6-2/TRBV6-3	TRBD2	TRBJ2-7
CASSLALTMGANVLTF	TGCGCCAGCAGCCTGGCGCTCACGATGGGGGCCAACGTCCTGACTTTC	.	TRBV5-1	.	TRBJ2-6
CASSPRLAGSTGELFF	TGTGCCAGCAGTCCTCGACTAGCGGGATCCACCGGGGAGCTGTTTTTT	once	TRBV7-2	TRBD2	TRBJ2-2
CASSQTGKLFF	TGTGCCAGCAGCCAGACAGGGAAATTGTTTTTT	.	TRBV5-6	TRBD1	TRBJ1-4
CASSVTTGAYEQYF	TGTGCCAGCAGCGTGACGACAGGGGCCTACGAGCAGTACTTC	.	TRBV7-2	TRBD1	TRBJ2-7
CASSYRVGTEAFF	TGTGCCAGCAGTTACAGGGTCGGCACTGAAGCTTTCTTT	.	TRBV6-2/TRBV6-3	.	TRBJ1-1
CASSVGTSPLHF	TGTGCCAGCAGCGTGGGGACCTCACCCCTCCACTTT	.	TRBV9	.	TRBJ1-6
CASSVAGQGGGNTIYF	TGTGCCAGCAGCGTAGCGGGACAGGGTGGTGGAAACACCATATATTTT	.	TRBV9	TRBD1	TRBJ1-3
CASSDRAETQYF	TGTGCCAGCAGTGACAGGGCAGAGACCCAGTACTTC	.	TRBV2	.	TRBJ2-5
CASSSEQPQHF	TGTGCCAGCAGTTCTGAACAGCCCCAGCATTTT	.	TRBV28	.	TRBJ1-5
CASSLGRQGIKNIQYF	TGTGCCAGCAGCTTAGGGCGACAGGGAATCAAAAACATTCAGTACTTC	.	TRBV7-9	TRBD1	TRBJ2-4
CASKMEYNSPLHF	TGTGCCAGCAAGATGGAGTATAATTCACCCCTCCACTTT	once	TRBV27	.	TRBJ1-6
CASSPRARENTGELFF	TGTGCCAGCAGCCCTCGGGCCCGGGAGAACACCGGGGAGCTGTTTTTT	.	TRBV4-2	.	TRBJ2-2